The 10 T cell receptor beta chains in this list originate from one sample, sequenced in a study of blood T cell repertoires in COVID-19. The repertoire was sequenced with immunoSEQ multiplex PCR; TCRdb's copy has only in-frame clones and lacks some. The data hold some 300,000 clones, with approximately 90% observed a single time. Sequencing used peripheral blood. The receptors were gathered from a woman in her forties or fifties with COVID-19, enrolled during active disease.

The rearrangement uses TRBV11-2 and TRBJ2-3; 7 bases line up with TRBD2. Trimming cost V 3 bases and J 1 base; bases outside gene matches: 1. The CDR3 covers 14 residues. The V gene's germline CDR1 is SGHAT and CDR2 FQNNGV. The CDR3 nucleotides read TGTGCCAGCAGCTTTGCGGGAGGCACAGATACGCAGTATTTT. Its translation is CASSFAGGTDTQYF.

V and J are TRBV6-2 or TRBV6-3 and TRBJ2-1, with 11 bases fitting TRBD2. The CDR3 loop spans 15 amino acids. V dropped 5 bases and J dropped 6; count of bases not matched to a gene: 6. CDR1 and CDR2 from the germline V gene are MNHEY and SVGEGT. The CDR3 here is CASSTSGSFGNEQFF. CDR3 sequence (DNA): TGTGCCAGCAGTACTAGCGGGAGCTTTGGCAATGAGCAGTTCTTC.

The chain employs TRBV7-9 and TRBJ1-2, with 11 bases identical to TRBD1. CDR1 is SEHNR, CDR2 FQNEAQ, per germline (reference sequence). The CDR3 contains 13 residues. V lost 5 bases, J lost 13 bases, and 9 bases stayed unmatched. CDR3 in DNA: TGTGCCAGCAGCACGCTAGGGGACAGGGGGACCACCTTC. Translation: CASSTLGDRGTTF.

CDR3 nucleotide sequence: TGCGCCAGCAGCTCGGGCGGGACAGGGGTCTACGAGCAGTACTTC. It yields the protein CASSSGGTGVYEQYF. The J gene is TRBJ2-7, the V gene TRBV5-1, with 10 positions matching TRBD1. Germline V gene lookup returns CDR1 SGHRS and CDR2 YFSETQ. With V trimmed by 3 bases and J by 3 bases, 6 bases remained unmatched. The CDR3 extends over 15 amino acids.

The gene calls are TRBV21-1 and TRBJ1-5. TRBV21-1 is designated a pseudogene. The CDR3 spans 14 residues. The CDR3 region is CASSKGGAWQPQHF. CDR3 bases: TGTGCCAGCAGCAAAGGCGGGGCCTGGCAGCCCCAGCATTTT.

This clone came up once. V is TRBV30 and J is TRBJ2-3, with 9 bases identical to TRBD2. Germline trimming cut 1 base from V and 4 bases from J; bases unmatched to any gene: 9. The CDR3 covers 16 residues. CDR1 is GTSNPN, CDR2 SVGIG, per germline (reference sequence). CDR3 DNA sequence: TGTGCCTGGAGTGATAGCGGGAGCGTTTTCTCAGATACGCAGTATTTT. It codes for CAWSDSGSVFSDTQYF.

The chain uses TRBV7-9 and TRBJ1-3, with a tentative D call TRBD1 (5 bases). Trimming stripped 3 bases from V and 2 bases from J, with 20 bases between. Germline CDR1 and CDR2: SEHNR and FQNEAQ (reference sequence). The CDR3 runs to 18 residues. CDR3 sequence (DNA): TGTGCCAGCAGCTTCACCGTCGGGGGTGTAGGAGCTGGAAACACCATATATTTT. Its protein is CASSFTVGGVGAGNTIYF.

V is TRBV19 and J is TRBJ2-2; 13 bases align to TRBD2. Germline CDR1 reads LNHDA; CDR2 reads SQIVND (reference sequence). V shed 5 bases, J shed 4 bases, and the junction held 4 bases outside the gene matches. The CDR3 runs 16 residues. The CDR3 coding sequence is TGTGCCAGTAGTGAACTAGCGGGAGGGGTCACCGGGGAGCTGTTTTTT. This translates into CASSELAGGVTGELFF.

The chain joins TRBV9 to TRBJ1-2; possible D gene TRBD1, 5 bases. CDR1 is SGDLS, CDR2 YYNGEE, per germline. The CDR3 contains 12 residues. V was shortened by 0 bases and J by 5 bases, with 5 bases between the two germline ends. CDR3 protein: CASSVGQYGYTF. The DNA of the CDR3 is TGTGCCAGCAGCGTAGGACAGTATGGCTACACCTTC.

The V call is TRBV6-2 or TRBV6-3, the J call TRBJ2-5; weak D call: TRBD1 (5 bases). Germline CDR1 is MNHEY and CDR2 is SVGEGT. V was trimmed by 6 bases and J by 1 base, leaving 21 bases between them. The CDR3 runs to 17 residues. DNA of the CDR3: TGTGCCAGCAGCAAAAGACCCCCACGGACAACCCAAGAGACCCAGTACTTC. It encodes CASSKRPPRTTQETQYF.